Listed here is a single T cell receptor beta chain. The data were taken from a study of cytomegalovirus exposure and HLA in healthy donors. Both 60 Vbeta primers and 13 Jbeta primers went into the PCR. Only in-frame clones appear in the TCRdb table, and some are missing; sequencing was by immunoSEQ multiplex PCR. Found here are under 200,000 clones, 70% to 90% of them singletons; the top ten hold approximately 2%. CDR1 and CDR2 (germline): SGHTA, FQGTGA. Trimming removed 5 bases from V and 5 bases from J; junction bases left unmatched: 12. There are 15 residues in the CDR3. The sequenced material came from PBMCs. The V and J genes are TRBV7-3 and TRBJ2-7; TRBD1 aligns across 7 bases. This TCR was recovered from a woman aged 18 to 35 in good health and CMV-seropositive. CDR3 sequence reads: CASSLIATGSNEQYF. The CDR3 coding sequence is TGTGCCAGCAGCCTTATCGCGACAGGGAGCAACGAGCAGTACTTC.